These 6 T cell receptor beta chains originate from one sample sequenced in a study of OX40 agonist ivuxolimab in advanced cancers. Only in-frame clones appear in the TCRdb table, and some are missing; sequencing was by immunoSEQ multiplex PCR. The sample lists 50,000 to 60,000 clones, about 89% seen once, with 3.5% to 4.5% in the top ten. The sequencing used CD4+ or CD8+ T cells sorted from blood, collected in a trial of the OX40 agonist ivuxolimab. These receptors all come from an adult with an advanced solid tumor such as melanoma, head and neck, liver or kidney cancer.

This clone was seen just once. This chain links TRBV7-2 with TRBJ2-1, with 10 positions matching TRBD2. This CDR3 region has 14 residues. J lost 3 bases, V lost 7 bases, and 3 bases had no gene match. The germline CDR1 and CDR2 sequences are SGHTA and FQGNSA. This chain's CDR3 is CASTIAGGYNEQFF. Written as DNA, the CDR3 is TGTGCCAGCACAATAGCGGGGGGCTACAATGAGCAGTTCTTC.

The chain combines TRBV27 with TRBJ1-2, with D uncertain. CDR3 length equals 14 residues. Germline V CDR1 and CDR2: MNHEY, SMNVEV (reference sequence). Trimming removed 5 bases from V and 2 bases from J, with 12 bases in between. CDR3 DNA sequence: TGTGCCAGCAGTCCGGGTATATTCAACTATGGCTACACCTTC. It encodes CASSPGIFNYGYTF.

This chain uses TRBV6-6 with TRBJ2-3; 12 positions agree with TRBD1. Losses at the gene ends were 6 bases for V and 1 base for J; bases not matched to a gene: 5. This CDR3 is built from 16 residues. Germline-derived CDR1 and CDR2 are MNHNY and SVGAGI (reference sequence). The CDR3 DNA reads TGTGCCAGCAGCCCCGGGACAGGGGGCCGCACAGATACGCAGTATTTT. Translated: CASSPGTGGRTDTQYF.

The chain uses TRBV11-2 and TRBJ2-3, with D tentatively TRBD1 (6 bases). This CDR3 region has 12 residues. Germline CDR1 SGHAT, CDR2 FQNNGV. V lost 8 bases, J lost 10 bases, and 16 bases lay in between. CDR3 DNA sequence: TGTGCCAGCCGCGAAGGGGGATCAGCGCAGTATTTT. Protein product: CASREGGSAQYF.

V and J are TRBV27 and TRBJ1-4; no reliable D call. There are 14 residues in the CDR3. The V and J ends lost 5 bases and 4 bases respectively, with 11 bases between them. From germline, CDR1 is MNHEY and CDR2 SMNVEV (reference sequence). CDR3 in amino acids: CASSPQGVNEKLFF. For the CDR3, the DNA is TGTGCCAGCAGTCCCCAAGGAGTTAATGAAAAACTGTTTTTT.

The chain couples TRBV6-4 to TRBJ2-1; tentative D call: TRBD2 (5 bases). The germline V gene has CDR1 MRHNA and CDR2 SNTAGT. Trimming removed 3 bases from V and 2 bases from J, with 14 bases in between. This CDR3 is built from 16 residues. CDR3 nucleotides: TGTGCCAGCAGTGAGTCCGGACTGGCGACCTACAATGAGCAGTTCTTC. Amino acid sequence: CASSESGLATYNEQFF.